These 18 T cell receptor beta chains were all obtained from the same sample, sequenced in a study of pediatric ulcerative colitis. TCRdb's copy holds only in-frame clones and misses some; the assay was immunoSEQ multiplex PCR. The sample lists about 20,000 clones; 70% to 85% were seen once. The rectum was sampled with one to two pinch biopsies at colonoscopy. The specimen was gut tissue. These receptor sequences come from a boy aged 5-17 years with moderate ulcerative colitis.

This clone was picked up a small number of times. V is TRBV5-4 and J is TRBJ2-2, with a tentative D call TRBD2 (5 bases). This CDR3 is built from 18 residues. Germline CDR1 SGHNT, CDR2 YYREEE (reference sequence). The V gene lost 4 bases and the J gene lost 4 bases, with 23 bases spanning the gap. This CDR3 is CASSIGRGIPRGTGELFF. The CDR3 DNA is TGTGCCAGCAGCATAGGAAGAGGAATCCCCCGGGGCACCGGGGAGCTGTTTTTT.

The chain joins TRBV29-1 to TRBJ1-2, with D possibly being TRBD1 (5 bases). Trimming left V 6 bases short and J 4 bases short, with 15 bases between. The length of the CDR3 is 13 residues. Germline V CDR1 and CDR2: SQVTM, ANQGSEA. The CDR3 reads CSVPAGRSYGYTF. The CDR3 region has the DNA TGCAGCGTCCCCGCAGGGCGCAGCTATGGCTACACCTTC.

A single count supports this clone. The chain is built from TRBV30 and TRBJ2-1; 8 bases line up with TRBD2. Germline V gene sequence: CDR1 GTSNPN, CDR2 SVGIG (reference sequence). The CDR3 consists of 17 residues. Unmatched junction bases numbered 17, after V lost 4 bases and J lost 6 bases. In DNA form, the CDR3 reads TGTGCCTGGATGACTAAAAAACCGGGACTAGAGGGCAATGAGCAGTTCTTC. Amino acid sequence: CAWMTKKPGLEGNEQFF.

The V gene is TRBV4-3, the J gene TRBJ2-7; D is unresolved. The CDR3 extends over 16 amino acids. The V end was cut by 0 bases, the J end by 2 bases, with 14 bases between. Germline values: CDR1 LGHNA, CDR2 YSLEER. CDR3 DNA: TGCGCCAGCAGCCAAGATCCGAGACGGACCACCTACGAGCAGTACTTC. Amino acid sequence: CASSQDPRRTTYEQYF.

The chain joins TRBV4-2 to TRBJ1-2, with D hard to call. Trimming cost V 0 bases and J 5 bases, with 13 bases left between them. This CDR3 spans 15 amino acids. Germline values: CDR1 LGHNA, CDR2 YNFKEQ. CDR3 in amino acids: CASSQDTGPRYGYTF. In DNA form, the CDR3 reads TGTGCCAGCAGCCAAGACACCGGGCCACGTTATGGCTACACCTTC.

This chain connects TRBV6-5 to TRBJ2-7; 7 nucleotides align to TRBD1. The CDR3 is made up of 13 amino acids. Germline trimming cut 5 bases from V and 5 bases from J; bases unmatched to any gene: 6. CDR1 and CDR2 from the germline V gene are MNHEY and SVGAGI. In DNA form, the CDR3 reads TGTGCCAGCAGTCAGACAGGGAGTGACGAGCAGTACTTC. It yields the protein CASSQTGSDEQYF.

In regard to this clone: The same CDR3 also results from other DNA sequences found in this sample. The genes are TRBV7-9 and TRBJ2-7; maybe TRBD2 (5 bases). V was cut by 5 bases and J by 6 bases, with 11 bases left in between. There are 12 residues in the CDR3. Germline V gives CDR1 SEHNR, CDR2 FQNEAQ (reference sequence). The CDR3 here is CASSPPSGEQYF. CDR3 DNA: TGTGCCAGCAGCCCCCCCAGCGGCGAGCAGTACTTC.

This clone appeared a few times. The V gene is TRBV5-4, the J gene TRBJ2-1, with 9 bases matching TRBD2. J lost 9 bases, V lost 0 bases, and 7 bases had no gene match. The CDR3 has 15 amino acids. Germline CDR1 SGHNT, CDR2 YYREEE (reference sequence). The CDR3, as DNA: TGTGCCAGCAGCTTGGAGGCGGGAGGGCCTGGTGAGCAGTTCTTC. Translating it yields CASSLEAGGPGEQFF.

The gene calls are TRBV30 and TRBJ1-4; no definite D call. V shed 5 bases and J shed 8 bases, with 15 bases lying between them. The CDR3 loop spans 13 amino acids. The V gene's germline CDR1 is GTSNPN and CDR2 SVGIG (reference sequence). The CDR3 DNA sequence: TGTGCCTGGCACTCGTCCGCCTGGGAAAAACTGTTTTTT. It is translated as CAWHSSAWEKLFF.

This chain uses TRBV6-1 with TRBJ1-2; 9 bases line up with TRBD1. The germline V gene has CDR1 MNHNS and CDR2 SASEGT. The CDR3 consists of 15 residues. Trimming at V came to 5 bases and at J to 4 bases, leaving 8 bases not matched to a gene. The CDR3: CASSQGGQGIYGYTF. The DNA for the CDR3 is TGTGCCAGCAGTCAGGGGGGACAGGGAATCTATGGCTACACCTTC.

V usage is TRBV30 and J usage is TRBJ1-5; D call uncertain. Trimming took 2 bases from V and 0 from J, leaving 5 bases between them. The V gene's germline CDR1 is GTSNPN and CDR2 SVGIG (reference sequence). The CDR3 extends over 13 amino acids. The CDR3 loop reads CAWSMNSNQPQHF. In DNA, the CDR3 is TGTGCCTGGAGTATGAATAGCAATCAGCCCCAGCATTTT.

The J gene is TRBJ1-1, the V gene TRBV9; no definite D call. The CDR3 length is 15 residues. The germline gives CDR1 SGDLS, CDR2 YYNGEE. V lost 2 bases and J lost 4, with 15 bases in between. The CDR3 DNA follows: TGTGCCAGCAGCGTGTCCCCAAGTGGCCTCACTGAAGCTTTCTTT. This gives the protein CASSVSPSGLTEAFF.

The V gene is TRBV2, the J gene TRBJ2-1; the match to TRBD2 covers 10 bases. The CDR3 sequence is 15 residues long. Germline trimming cut 6 bases from V and 8 bases from J; bases unmatched to any gene: 10. Looked up from germline, CDR1 is SNHLY and CDR2 is FYNNEI. CDR3 sequence reads: CASRKSGGAVDEQFF. CDR3 DNA sequence: TGTGCCAGCAGAAAAAGCGGGGGGGCAGTCGATGAGCAGTTCTTC.

This clone is medium-sized in the sample. This chain joins TRBV2 and TRBJ1-2; no clear D gene. CDR3 length: 13 amino acids. Germline V gene lookup returns CDR1 SNHLY and CDR2 FYNNEI. The V gene lost 4 bases and the J gene lost 7 bases, with 13 bases spanning the gap. The CDR3 here is CASSVHDPGGYTF. In DNA, the CDR3 is TGTGCCAGCAGTGTTCACGACCCTGGTGGCTACACCTTC.

Only a few counts were recorded for this clone. The rearrangement links TRBV6-5 to TRBJ2-7, with TRBD2 matching 7 bases. Unmatched junction bases numbered 4, after V lost 5 bases and J lost 3 bases. The CDR3 is 13 amino acids. Germline V gene lookup returns CDR1 MNHEY and CDR2 SVGAGI. CDR3 bases: TGTGCCAGCAGTCGCGGGAGTCACTACGAGCAGTACTTC. Protein sequence: CASSRGSHYEQYF.

This clone has just a few counts. V is TRBV5-6 and J is TRBJ1-2; D is unclear. The ends were cut back, 0 bases at V and 4 bases at J, with 4 bases in the middle. Germline V gene sequence: CDR1 SGHDT, CDR2 YYEEEE. The CDR3 consists of 12 residues. CDR3 sequence (DNA): TGTGCCAGCAGCTTGGGGGGCTATGGCTACACCTTC. It translates to CASSLGGYGYTF.

This sequence joins TRBV15 and TRBJ2-7; TRBD1 matches 7 bases. This CDR3 has 13 residues. Germline V lookup: CDR1 LNHNV, CDR2 YYDKDF (reference sequence). Trimming cost V 5 bases and J 7 bases; bases outside gene matches: 8. The CDR3 nucleotides are TGTGCCACCAGCCAGGACAGGCGAGATGAGCAGTACTTC. Translating it yields CATSQDRRDEQYF.

The chain combines TRBV27 with TRBJ2-1; a weak D match, TRBD1 (6 bases). This CDR3 region has 13 residues. From germline, CDR1 is MNHEY and CDR2 SMNVEV (reference sequence). Trimming removed 7 bases at V and 7 bases at J, with 14 bases between. CDR3 bases: TGTGCCAGCAAAAGGGGGTCCGGGAATGAGCAGTTCTTC. It encodes CASKRGSGNEQFF.